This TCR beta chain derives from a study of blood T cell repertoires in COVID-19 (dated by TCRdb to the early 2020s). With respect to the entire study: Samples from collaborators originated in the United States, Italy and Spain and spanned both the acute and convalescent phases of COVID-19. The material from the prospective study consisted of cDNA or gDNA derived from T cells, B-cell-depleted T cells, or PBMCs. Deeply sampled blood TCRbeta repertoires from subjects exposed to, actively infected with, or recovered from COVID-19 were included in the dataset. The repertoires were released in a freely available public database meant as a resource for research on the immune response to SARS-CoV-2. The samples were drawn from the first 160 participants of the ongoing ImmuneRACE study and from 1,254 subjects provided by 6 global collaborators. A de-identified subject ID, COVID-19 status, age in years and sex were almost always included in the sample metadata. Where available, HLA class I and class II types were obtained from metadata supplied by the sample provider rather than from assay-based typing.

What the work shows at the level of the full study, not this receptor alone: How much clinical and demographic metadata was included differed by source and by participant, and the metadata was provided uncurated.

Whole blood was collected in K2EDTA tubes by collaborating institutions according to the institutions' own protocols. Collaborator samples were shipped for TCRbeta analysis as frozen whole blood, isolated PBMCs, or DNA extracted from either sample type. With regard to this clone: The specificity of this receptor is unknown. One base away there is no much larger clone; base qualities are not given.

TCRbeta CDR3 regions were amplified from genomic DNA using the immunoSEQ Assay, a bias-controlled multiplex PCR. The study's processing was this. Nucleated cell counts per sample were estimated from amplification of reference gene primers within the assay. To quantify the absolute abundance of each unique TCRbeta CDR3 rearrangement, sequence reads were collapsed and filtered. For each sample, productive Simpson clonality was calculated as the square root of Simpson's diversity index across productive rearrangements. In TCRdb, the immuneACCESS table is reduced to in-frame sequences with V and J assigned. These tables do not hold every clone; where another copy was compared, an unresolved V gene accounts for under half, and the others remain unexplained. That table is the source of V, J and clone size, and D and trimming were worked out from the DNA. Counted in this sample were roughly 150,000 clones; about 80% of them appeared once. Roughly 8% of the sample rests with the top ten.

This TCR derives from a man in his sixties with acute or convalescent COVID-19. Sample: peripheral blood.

The DNA sequence is TGTGCCAGCAGTGAAGGACAGGGGGGGACGTCGCGGGGCTACACCTTC. This translates into CASSEGQGGTSRGYTF. This chain is built from TRBV6-1 and TRBJ1-2, with 9 bases in between that match TRBD1. The germline V gene encodes CDR1 MNHNS and CDR2 SASEGT. Trimmed from V: 1 base; trimmed from J: 8 bases; junction bases lacking a gene match: 11. The CDR3 holds 16 amino acids from the cysteine to the phenylalanine. Only the CDR3 DNA stays, 48 bases, in frame from base 1.